The 3 T cell receptor beta chains below come from one sample, sequenced in a study of synovial regulatory T cells in juvenile arthritis. Sequencing used immunoSEQ multiplex PCR; TCRdb keeps in-frame clones, though not all of them. The sample table sets out 7,500 to 10,000 clones. The sample was Treg cells from blood. The subset is: remaining (HLA-DR-negative) circulating blood Treg cells. These receptors all come from a donor aged 2-35 years with juvenile idiopathic arthritis.

The chain uses TRBV9 and TRBJ1-1. The CDR3 extends over 15 amino acids. The DNA sequence is not available. Germline V CDR1 and CDR2: SGDLS, YYNGEE. The CDR3 is CASSVASGPHTEAFF.

This rearrangement joins TRBV2 to TRBJ1-1. The CDR3 length is 11 residues. No nucleotide data were recorded. Germline CDR1 reads SNHLY; CDR2 reads FYNNEI. CDR3: CASRLSAEAFF.

The chain joins TRBV7-8 to TRBJ1-4. The CDR3 loop spans 16 amino acids. DNA is not on record. Germline loops: CDR1 SGHVS, CDR2 FQNEAQ. CDR3: CASSARTAGSNEKLFF. Full variable domain (rest looked up from reference TRBV7-8 and TRBJ1-4): GAGVSQSPRYKVAKRGQDVALRCDPISGHVSLFWYQQALGQGPEFLTYFQNEAQLDKSGLPSDRFFAERPEGSVSTLKIQRTQQEDSAVYLCASSARTAGSNEKLFFGSGTQLSVL.